This T cell receptor (beta chain) was sequenced in a study of blood T cell repertoires in COVID-19. Study information: Samples representing acute and convalescent COVID-19 were sourced from the United States, Italy and Spain. In each case, the material was cDNA or gDNA derived from T cells, B-cell-depleted T cells, or PBMCs.

Original processing notes: Researchers report that nucleated cell counts were estimated from reference gene primer amplification. TCRdb's copy holds only in-frame clones and misses some; the assay was immunoSEQ multiplex PCR. The V and J calls and clone size come from that table; D and trimming were worked out from the DNA. The sample records about 190,000 clones, 60% to 85% being singletons. The V segment lost 3 bases and the J segment 4 bases; nucleotides outside the gene matches: 6. Germline CDR1 and CDR2: SGHRS and YFSETQ. This CDR3 has 14 residues. J is TRBJ2-7 and V is TRBV5-1; 8 nucleotides line up with TRBD2. What was sequenced was peripheral blood. The receptor comes from a man between 60 and 75 years old with active or convalescent COVID-19. The CDR3: CASSYTGGNYEQYF. The CDR3 coding sequence is TGCGCCAGCAGCTATACGGGGGGGAATTACGAGCAGTACTTC.